Listed below are T cell receptor beta chains from one sample, sequenced in a study of cytomegalovirus exposure and HLA in healthy donors. Produced via immunoSEQ multiplex PCR; TCRdb's table is partial and in-frame only. Here the sample spans about 94,000 clones, around 84% being singletons. Sequencing used PBMCs. These receptors came from a human donor in good health. Both conserved end residues are part of each CDR3. D genes are given only for firm matches. The size entry is marked missing in some rows and otherwise reads once, few, many or a size class.

clone size	V gene	CDR3 length	D gene	J gene	CDR3 protein	CDR3 DNA
NA	TRBV7-6	16	NA	TRBJ1-3	CASSLTQASSGNTIYF	TGTGCCAGCAGCTTAACTCAGGCAAGCTCTGGAAACACCATATATTTT
NA	TRBV4-2	17	TRBD2	TRBJ2-5	CASSQGGSGGALETQYF	TGTGCCAGCAGCCAAGGAGGCAGCGGGGGGGCCTTGGAGACCCAGTACTTC
NA	TRBV9	16	TRBD2	TRBJ2-2	CASSVSVAGGAGELFF	TGTGCCAGCAGCGTAAGTGTAGCGGGAGGAGCCGGGGAGCTGTTTTTT
few	TRBV12-5	16	NA	TRBJ1-5	CASGYTGTYSNQPQHF	TGTGCTAGTGGGTATACAGGAACCTATAGCAATCAGCCCCAGCATTTT
NA	TRBV18	14	NA	TRBJ2-7	CASSPAPSSYEQYF	TGTGCCAGCTCACCGGCTCCAAGCTCCTACGAGCAGTACTTC
NA	TRBV7-9	17	TRBD2	TRBJ2-2	CASSLLKSGTSGIELFF	TGTGCCAGCAGCCTGCTGAAATCCGGGACTAGCGGGATTGAGCTGTTTTTT
NA	TRBV30	11	NA	TRBJ2-7	CAWTDSYEQYF	TGTGCCTGGACAGACAGTTACGAGCAGTACTTC
NA	TRBV7-8	15	TRBD1	TRBJ1-2	CASSPFRTGDYGYTF	TGTGCCAGCAGCCCCTTCCGGACAGGGGACTATGGCTACACCTTC
NA	TRBV5-1	17	TRBD2	TRBJ2-7	CASSLDGGGAGAYEQYF	TGCGCCAGCAGCTTGGATGGGGGAGGGGCGGGAGCCTACGAGCAGTACTTC
NA	TRBV7-6	14	NA	TRBJ1-2	CASSLASGSYGYTF	TGTGCCAGCAGCTTAGCGTCGGGGTCCTATGGCTACACCTTC
few	TRBV25-1	11	NA	TRBJ2-2	CASKRRGELFF	TGTGCCAGCAAACGGAGGGGGGAGCTGTTTTTT
NA	TRBV7-2	16	NA	TRBJ2-1	CASSYRGPPSYNEQFF	TGTGCCAGCAGCTACCGGGGTCCCCCCTCCTACAATGAGCAGTTCTTC
few	TRBV2	13	NA	TRBJ2-2	CASNRVNTGELFF	TGTGCCAGCAACAGGGTGAACACCGGGGAGCTGTTTTTT
NA	TRBV10-3	15	TRBD1	TRBJ1-1	CAISDPGQPNTEAFF	TGTGCCATCAGTGATCCGGGACAGCCGAACACTGAAGCTTTCTTT
NA	TRBV7-2	14	NA	TRBJ1-1	CASSLGGSNTEAFF	TGTGCCAGCAGCTTAGGAGGCAGCAACACTGAAGCTTTCTTT
NA	TRBV6-1	15	TRBD1	TRBJ1-1	CASSLQTGGQPEAFF	TGTGCCAGCAGTCTCCAGACAGGGGGCCAGCCTGAAGCTTTCTTT
NA	TRBV12-5	15	TRBD2	TRBJ2-1	CASGTSGTPYNEQFF	TGTGCTAGTGGTACTAGCGGGACTCCCTACAATGAGCAGTTCTTC
NA	TRBV6-6	16	TRBD1	TRBJ1-1	CASSYSRGQRDTEAFF	TGTGCCAGCAGTTACTCCAGGGGGCAAAGGGACACTGAAGCTTTCTTT
NA	TRBV7-8	13	TRBD1	TRBJ1-1	CASSGQGRTEAFF	TGTGCCAGCAGCGGACAGGGTCGGACTGAAGCTTTCTTT
NA	TRBV7-2	13	TRBD2	TRBJ2-7	CASSLGPSGAGYF	TGTGCCAGCAGCTTAGGTCCCAGCGGGGCCGGGTACTTC
once	TRBV7-2	17	TRBD2	TRBJ2-3	CASSVGLAGSVSDTQYF	TGTGCCAGCAGCGTGGGACTAGCGGGGAGCGTTAGCGATACGCAGTATTTT
NA	TRBV27	14	NA	TRBJ2-7	CASSLGQAPYEQYF	TGTGCCAGCAGTTTAGGGCAGGCCCCCTACGAGCAGTACTTC
NA	TRBV27	13	TRBD1	TRBJ2-1	CASGGTGLREQFF	TGTGCCAGCGGAGGGACAGGGTTGCGGGAGCAGTTCTTC
NA	TRBV4-3	15	TRBD1	TRBJ1-4	CASRRRQGSNEKLFF	TGCGCCAGCAGGCGCCGACAGGGTTCTAATGAAAAACTGTTTTTT
NA	TRBV7-8	14	TRBD1	TRBJ1-6	CASNWDRGNSPLHF	TGTGCCAGCAACTGGGACAGGGGTAATTCACCCCTCCACTTT
NA	TRBV7-2	15	NA	TRBJ1-5	CASSLTPGSGQPQHF	TGTGCCAGCAGCTTAACGCCAGGGTCGGGCCAGCCCCAGCATTTT
NA	TRBV6-6	14	NA	TRBJ1-1	CASSYGGSGTEAFF	TGTGCCAGCAGTTACGGGGGGTCGGGAACTGAAGCTTTCTTT
NA	TRBV5-1	14	NA	TRBJ2-7	CASSLGLPPGEQYF	TGCGCCAGCAGCTTAGGACTGCCTCCCGGCGAGCAGTACTTC
NA	TRBV9	16	NA	TRBJ1-5	CASSVGPGESNQPQHF	TGTGCCAGCAGCGTAGGGCCCGGGGAGAGCAATCAGCCCCAGCATTTT
NA	TRBV6-5	14	NA	TRBJ1-2	CASSLTRDRYGYTF	TGTGCCAGCAGCCTCACCAGAGACAGATATGGCTACACCTTC
NA	TRBV5-4	15	NA	TRBJ1-1	CASSWIGQLNTEAFF	TGTGCCAGCAGCTGGATCGGACAGTTGAACACTGAAGCTTTCTTT
NA	TRBV7-9	13	TRBD2	TRBJ2-2	CASSSRGSGELFF	TGTGCCAGCAGCTCCCGCGGGAGTGGGGAGCTGTTTTTT
NA	TRBV4-1	15	NA	TRBJ1-3	CASSLGLSPGNTIYF	TGCGCCAGCAGCCTTGGACTTTCGCCTGGAAACACCATATATTTT
NA	TRBV4-3	17	TRBD2	TRBJ2-1	CASSQDPSGSSYNEQFF	TGCGCCAGCAGCCAAGATCCAAGCGGGAGTTCCTACAATGAGCAGTTCTTC
once	TRBV5-6	12	NA	TRBJ1-1	CASSFQHTEAFF	TGTGCCAGCAGCTTCCAACATACTGAAGCTTTCTTT
NA	TRBV19	17	NA	TRBJ1-4	CASSISFRGGGTEKLFF	TGTGCCAGTAGTATTAGTTTTCGGGGAGGAGGTACTGAAAAACTGTTTTTT
NA	TRBV19	13	NA	TRBJ2-7	CASASVGGYEQYF	TGTGCCAGTGCCTCGGTCGGGGGCTACGAGCAGTACTTC
NA	TRBV25-1	15	NA	TRBJ2-7	CASSGRDSRTIIQYF	TGTGCCAGCAGTGGAAGGGACTCACGGACGATAATTCAGTACTTC
NA	TRBV28	15	NA	TRBJ2-1	CASRGGGGGRYEQFF	TGTGCCAGCAGGGGTGGGGGAGGAGGGCGGTATGAGCAGTTCTTC
NA	TRBV19	13	NA	TRBJ1-1	CASSIFGRAEAFF	TGTGCCAGTAGTATTTTCGGGAGAGCTGAAGCTTTCTTT
NA	TRBV11-2	15	NA	TRBJ1-2	CASSLVGGNNYGYTF	TGTGCCAGCAGCTTAGTAGGGGGTAATAACTATGGCTACACCTTC